A single sample is the source of the 14 T cell receptor beta chains below, sequenced in a study of control samples from healthy donors and cancer patients. Only in-frame clones appear in the TCRdb table, and some are missing; sequencing was by immunoSEQ multiplex PCR. In the table there are over 150,000 clones, approximately 94% of which are singletons. Input material: blood. Source of these receptors: a woman between 18 and 29 years old in good health.

This chain joins TRBV4-3 and TRBJ1-2; D gene ambiguous. The germline V gene encodes CDR1 LGHNA and CDR2 YSLEER. This CDR3 has 13 amino acids. V was shortened by 0 bases and J by 8 bases, with 10 bases between the two germline ends. CDR3 bases: TGCGCCAGCAGCCAAGATCGTAGTGAGGGCTACACCTTC. Its protein is CASSQDRSEGYTF.

Only a few counts were recorded for this clone. The J gene is TRBJ2-1, the V gene TRBV10-3; 11 bases agree with TRBD2. This CDR3 spans 17 amino acids. V shed 4 bases, J shed 6 bases, and the junction held 11 bases outside the gene matches. Per the germline V gene, CDR1 is ENHRY and CDR2 is SYGVKD. The CDR3: CAISAGTSGSWGNEQFF. The DNA for the CDR3 is TGTGCCATCAGTGCCGGGACTAGCGGTTCTTGGGGCAATGAGCAGTTCTTC.

The table lists this clone with a count of one. CDR3 residues: CASGPRRGSFNEQFF. CDR3 DNA: TGTGCTAGTGGTCCAAGACGGGGTTCTTTCAATGAGCAGTTCTTC. The genes are TRBV12-5 and TRBJ2-1; D possibly corresponds to TRBD2 (5 bases). This CDR3 spans 15 amino acids. Trimming took off 5 bases at V and 6 bases at J, with 17 bases between the two ends. Germline CDR1 and CDR2: LGHNT and FRNRAP. The full variable domain, with the rest looked up from reference TRBV12-5 and TRBJ2-1, is DARVTQTPRHKVTEMGQEVTMRCQPILGHNTVFWYRQTMMQGLELLAYFRNRAPLDDSGMPKDRFSAEMPDATLATLKIQPSEPRDSAVYFCASGPRRGSFNEQFFGPGTRLTVL.

This CDR3 is CASSERGFSDTGELFF. The DNA of the CDR3 is TGTGCCAGCAGTGAGAGAGGGTTTTCCGACACCGGGGAGCTGTTTTTT. The V gene is TRBV6-1, the J gene TRBJ2-2, with D maybe TRBD2 (5 bases). This CDR3 is 16 amino acids long. Germline-derived CDR1 and CDR2 are MNHNS and SASEGT. The V and J ends lost 3 bases and 3 bases respectively, with 14 bases between them.

This clone is a singleton in its sample. The V gene is TRBV4-1, the J gene TRBJ2-1; weak D call: TRBD1 (6 bases). There are 15 residues in the CDR3. Germline-derived CDR1 and CDR2 are MGHRA and YSYEKL. Trimming shortened V by 1 base and J by 3 bases, and 10 bases separated the two germline ends. CDR3 sequence (DNA): TGCGCCAGCAGCCAAGGTAGGGGGAACTACAATGAGCAGTTCTTC. Amino acid sequence: CASSQGRGNYNEQFF.

The chain joins TRBV19 to TRBJ1-6; unclear D gene. The CDR3 sequence is 14 residues long. Germline CDR1 LNHDA, CDR2 SQIVND (reference sequence). The germline V and J ends were trimmed by 7 bases and 2 bases, with 9 bases remaining between them. CDR3 sequence reads: CASKPGTYNSPLHF. The CDR3, as DNA: TGTGCCAGTAAACCTGGGACCTATAATTCACCCCTCCACTTT.

The chain carries TRBV5-1 and TRBJ2-1; D unclear. CDR1 is SGHRS and CDR2 is YFSETQ in the germline V gene. The CDR3 is 15 residues long. V was shortened by 4 bases and J by 5 bases, with 16 bases between the two germline ends. The CDR3, as DNA: TGCGCCAGCAGCCCGTCTCCCAGCGCGAACAATGAGCAGTTCTTC. Encoded protein: CASSPSPSANNEQFF.

The chain couples TRBV28 to TRBJ1-1; the D gene is possibly TRBD1 (6 bases). CDR1 and CDR2 (germline): MDHEN, SYDVKM. The length of the CDR3 is 12 residues. With 4 bases removed from V and 11 bases from J, the gap between germline ends came to 14 bases. In DNA, the CDR3 is TGTGCCAGCAGTTACCCAGGGGTAGGTGCTTTCTTT. Amino acid sequence: CASSYPGVGAFF.

This sequence joins TRBV11-2 and TRBJ2-7; 8 positions agree with TRBD1. The junction had 10 bases not matched to a gene; V was cut back by 3 bases and J by 3 bases. CDR1 is SGHAT, CDR2 FQNNGV, per germline. This CDR3 has 16 amino acids. CDR3 nucleotide sequence: TGTGCCAGCAGCTTGGGACAGGTTAGCGCGTACTACGAGCAGTACTTC. This gives the protein CASSLGQVSAYYEQYF.

V gene TRBV29-1 combines with J gene TRBJ1-1, with D unresolved. V dropped 7 bases and J dropped 6 bases, with 9 bases sitting between them. The CDR3 contains 10 residues. CDR1 is SQVTM, CDR2 ANQGSEA, per germline. The CDR3 sequence: CSAGTSEAFF. CDR3 bases: TGCAGCGCGGGAACATCTGAAGCTTTCTTT.

The chain couples TRBV18 to TRBJ1-5; D is unclear. This CDR3 is 13 amino acids long. The germline gives CDR1 KGHSH, CDR2 LQKENI. Deletions cut 6 bases from V and 0 bases from J, with 6 bases between. The CDR3 spells CASSPSSNQPQHF. The CDR3 DNA reads as TGTGCCAGCTCTCCGAGTAGCAATCAGCCCCAGCATTTT.

The genes are TRBV6-2 or TRBV6-3 and TRBJ2-3; the D gene is possibly TRBD2 (5 bases). The CDR3 covers 16 residues. Germline CDR1 is MNHEY and CDR2 is SVGEGT. The ends were cut back, 2 bases at V and 1 base at J, with 13 bases in the middle. The CDR3 loop reads CASSYAREEGTDTQYF. For the CDR3, the DNA is TGTGCCAGCAGTTACGCGAGGGAAGAGGGCACAGATACGCAGTATTTT.

The chain joins TRBV10-3 to TRBJ2-7; D gene uncertain. Germline CDR1 and CDR2: ENHRY and SYGVKD. V dropped 3 bases and J dropped 5 bases, with 8 bases sitting between them. This CDR3 is 12 amino acids long. DNA of the CDR3: TGTGCCATCAGTGACCTTGGGGACGAGCAGTACTTC. Translating gives CAISDLGDEQYF.

The genes are TRBV6-2 or TRBV6-3 and TRBJ1-4; D is ambiguous. The CDR3 runs 14 residues. The germline gives CDR1 MNHEY, CDR2 SVGEGT. Trimming pared 2 bases from V and 7 bases from J, leaving 11 bases between. CDR3 bases: TGTGCCAGCAGTTACCCCGGACCGCTTGAAAAACTGTTTTTT. Amino acid sequence: CASSYPGPLEKLFF.